These 24 T cell receptor beta chains were all obtained from the same sample, sequenced in a study of CD8 T cells in Susac syndrome. Random hexamers were used to reverse transcribe the RNA input (roughly 0.5 to 1 ug). Using its own MiXCR run on the immunoSEQ multiplex PCR reads, TCRdb lists one record per CDR3 protein. The sample consists of about 150,000 distinct CDR3 sequences, around 95% of them appearing once. The sequencing sample was made of CD4+ T cells from PBMCs. The receptors come from a human donor with Susac syndrome.

The chain employs TRBV6-5 and TRBJ1-6; no clear D. V dropped 5 bases and J dropped 10 bases, with 15 bases sitting between them. The CDR3 extends over 14 amino acids. CDR1 and CDR2 from the germline V gene are MNHEY and SVGAGI. As DNA, the CDR3 is TGTGCCAGCAGTCCCCGCTACTTGGGGTCACCCCTCCACTTT. This codes for CASSPRYLGSPLHF.

J is TRBJ1-2 and V is TRBV3-1; TRBD1 might be the D (6 bases). The CDR3 runs to 15 residues. Between the trimmed V and J ends, which lost 5 bases and 4 bases, there was a span of 17 bases. Germline CDR1 LGHDT, CDR2 YNNKEL (reference sequence). DNA for the CDR3: TGTGCCAGCAGCGAGGACAGCTTGAGCGGCTATGGCTACACCTTC. It specifies CASSEDSLSGYGYTF. Complete variable domain (other parts from reference TRBV3-1 and TRBJ1-2): DTAVSQTPKYLVTQMGNDKSIKCEQNLGHDTMYWYKQDSKKFLKIMFSYNNKELIINETVPNRFSPKSPDKAHLNLHINSLELGDSAVYFCASSEDSLSGYGYTFGSGTRLTVV.

The chain combines TRBV12-3 or TRBV12-4 with TRBJ2-3; tentative D call: TRBD1 (6 bases). V was shortened by 6 bases and J by 2 bases, with 12 bases between the two germline ends. This CDR3 region has 14 residues. The DNA for the CDR3 is TGTGCCAGCAGGCAAACAGGGTACACAGATACGCAGTATTTT. This translates into CASRQTGYTDTQYF.

This chain joins TRBV4-3 and TRBJ2-2; maybe TRBD2 (6 bases). CDR3 length: 13 amino acids. Trimming took 1 base from V and 7 from J, leaving 7 bases between them. Germline V CDR1 and CDR2: LGHNA, YSLEER. The CDR3 coding sequence is TGCGCCAGCAGCCAAGCCGGGGGCGGGGAGCTGTTTTTT. Amino acids: CASSQAGGGELFF.

This clonotype was found once. The V and J genes are TRBV19 and TRBJ1-2; the D is unclear. CDR1 is LNHDA, CDR2 SQIVND, per germline (reference sequence). With 7 bases removed from V and 3 bases from J, the gap between germline ends came to 15 bases. This CDR3 is built from 14 residues. The DNA for the CDR3 is TGTGCCAGTACCGGAGCCTTCCGATACTATGGCTACACCTTC. Its protein is CASTGAFRYYGYTF.

This clonotype was observed once. The chain links TRBV20-1 to TRBJ2-3; 8 bases map to TRBD1. With 5 bases clipped from V and 6 bases from J, the junction kept 13 bases outside the gene matches. CDR1 is DFQATT and CDR2 is SNEGSKA in the germline V gene (reference sequence). CDR3 length: 15 amino acids. This CDR3 reads CSASLVTGDRDTQYF. CDR3 sequence (DNA): TGCAGTGCTTCCCTGGTGACAGGGGATAGGGATACGCAGTATTTT.

The CDR3 DNA follows: TGTGCCAGCAGCCCGAGTAGGATAGCGGGGCCGGGGGATGAGCAGTTCTTC. Its translation is CASSPSRIAGPGDEQFF. The chain links TRBV4-2 to TRBJ2-1; 8 bases map to TRBD2. Losses at the gene ends were 4 bases for V and 8 bases for J; bases not matched to a gene: 16. This CDR3 spans 17 amino acids. Germline assignment: CDR1 LGHNA and CDR2 YNFKEQ.

The CDR3: CTSSQEVGQASGNTIYF. CDR3 bases: TGCACCAGCAGCCAAGAGGTCGGACAGGCCTCTGGAAACACCATATATTTT. This chain uses TRBV1 with TRBJ1-3; whether TRBD1, the table's D call, matches the DNA was not checked. TRBV1 is an annotated pseudogene. There are 17 residues in the CDR3.

The V call is TRBV12-3 or TRBV12-4, the J call TRBJ1-1; D is unresolved. The CDR3 extends over 14 amino acids. Trimming left V 6 bases short and J 0 bases short, with 11 bases between. The CDR3 bases are TGTGCCAGCAGCTACCAGGAGTTGAACACTGAAGCTTTCTTT. This encodes CASSYQELNTEAFF.

V usage is TRBV6-1 and J usage is TRBJ1-5; 8 bases fit TRBD1. CDR3 length: 17 amino acids. Germline V gene data show CDR1 as MNHNS and CDR2 as SASEGT. Trimming at V came to 5 bases and at J to 1 base, leaving 10 bases not matched to a gene. DNA of the CDR3: TGTGCCAGCAGTACACAGGGGGATTTTTGGAGCAATCAGCCCCAGCATTTT. It yields the protein CASSTQGDFWSNQPQHF.

The genes are TRBV5-1 and TRBJ2-3, with no clear D. Germline values: CDR1 SGHRS, CDR2 YFSETQ. V was pared by 0 bases and J by 0 bases, with 8 bases between. This CDR3 contains 15 residues. The CDR3 is CASSLAYSSTDTQYF. The CDR3 DNA sequence: TGCGCCAGCAGCTTGGCCTACTCTAGCACAGATACGCAGTATTTT.

This rearrangement joins TRBV29-1 to TRBJ2-1; 11 bases are a match to TRBD2. The germline V gene encodes CDR1 SQVTM and CDR2 ANQGSEA. The CDR3 is 11 amino acids. The DNA of the CDR3 is TGCGTCCAGGCTAGCGGGGGGACCCGGTTCTTC. Its translation is CVQASGGTRFF.

This chain connects TRBV25-1 to TRBJ2-3, with no clear D. The CDR3 consists of 12 residues. Germline assignment: CDR1 MGHDK and CDR2 SYGVNS. The ends were cut back, 7 bases at V and 0 bases at J, with 5 bases in the middle. The CDR3, as DNA: TGTGCCAGCAAAGTCAGCACAGATACGCAGTATTTT. Its protein product is CASKVSTDTQYF.

This rearrangement joins TRBV15 to TRBJ1-6; no firm D call. The germline V gene has CDR1 LNHNV and CDR2 YYDKDF (reference sequence). V gave up 1 base and J gave up 13 bases, with 8 bases separating them. This CDR3 has 12 amino acids. This CDR3 reads CATSRAGGPLHF. In DNA, the CDR3 is TGTGCCACCAGCAGAGCGGGCGGGCCCCTCCACTTT.

The chain has TRBV29-1 and TRBJ2-6; 9 nucleotides line up with TRBD1. Germline lookup yields CDR1 SQVTM and CDR2 ANQGSEA. The CDR3 has 16 residues. The V and J ends lost 6 bases and 1 base, in that order; junction bases with no gene match: 7. The CDR3 region is CSVVGQGRSGANVLTF. The CDR3 region has the DNA TGCAGCGTCGTCGGACAGGGGAGGTCTGGGGCCAACGTCCTGACTTTC.

The chain has TRBV3-1 and TRBJ2-1; D unclear. The V gene lost 0 bases and the J gene lost 2 bases, with 2 bases spanning the gap. The germline V gene encodes CDR1 LGHDT and CDR2 YNNKEL (reference sequence). The CDR3 runs 13 residues. CDR3 in DNA: TGTGCCAGCAGCCAAGACACCTACAATGAGCAGTTCTTC. This translates into CASSQDTYNEQFF.

The chain combines TRBV5-6 with TRBJ1-2; possible D gene TRBD1, 6 bases. The CDR3 length is 14 residues. The germline V gene encodes CDR1 SGHDT and CDR2 YYEEEE. Deletions cut 0 bases from V and 3 bases from J, with 9 bases between. The CDR3 DNA reads as TGTGCCAGCAGCTTGGACAGGGCGGACTATGGCTACACCTTC. It translates to CASSLDRADYGYTF.

The V call is TRBV7-8, the J call TRBJ1-1; 9 bases align to TRBD1. V was pared by 3 bases and J by 0 bases, with 5 bases of the junction left unmatched. Germline CDR1 SGHVS, CDR2 FQNEAQ. The CDR3 totals 16 residues. The CDR3 reads CASSFTGGPLNTEAFF. The CDR3, as DNA: TGTGCCAGCAGCTTTACAGGGGGCCCTTTGAACACTGAAGCTTTCTTT.

The chain is built from TRBV27 and TRBJ2-7, with D perhaps matching TRBD1 (6 bases). The germline gives CDR1 MNHEY, CDR2 SMNVEV (reference sequence). V lost 6 bases, J lost 7 bases, and 13 bases lay in between. The CDR3 totals 12 residues. The CDR3 reads CASSVQGEEQYF. CDR3 nucleotide sequence: TGTGCCAGCAGCGTACAGGGAGAAGAGCAGTACTTC.

V gene TRBV4-1 combines with J gene TRBJ2-5; TRBD1 is a possible D gene (6 bases). V shed 1 base and J shed 1 base, with 10 bases lying between them. This CDR3 contains 15 residues. Germline-derived CDR1 and CDR2 are MGHRA and YSYEKL. In DNA, the CDR3 is TGCGCCAGCAGCCAAGGTCAGGGGATCCAAGAGACCCAGTACTTC. Translating it yields CASSQGQGIQETQYF.

V and J are TRBV20-1 and TRBJ1-6; D is possibly TRBD1 (6 bases). The CDR3 has 16 amino acids. V lost 5 bases and J 0 bases, leaving 14 bases between the germline ends. Germline V gene lookup returns CDR1 DFQATT and CDR2 SNEGSKA (reference sequence). CDR3 DNA: TGCAGTGCTGCCTACAGGGAGAGCTCCTATAATTCACCCCTCCACTTT. Amino acid sequence: CSAAYRESSYNSPLHF.

The sample holds one count of this clonotype. Germline and junction disagree at one end, which may indicate a read error. This rearrangement joins TRBV29-1 to TRBJ2-5, with D possibly being TRBD2 (7 bases). The CDR3 contains 13 residues. The germline V gene has CDR1 SQVTM and CDR2 ANQGSEA. Here the CDR3 DNA reads TGCAGCAGCCGGGACATAGGGAGGGAGACCCATTACTTC. Translated: CSSRDIGRETHYF.

V is TRBV20-1 and J is TRBJ1-1, with 8 nucleotides matching TRBD1. Germline CDR1 DFQATT, CDR2 SNEGSKA (reference sequence). V trimming: 3 bases; J trimming: 3 bases; junction bases outside the gene matches: 9. The CDR3 has 15 residues. The CDR3 bases are TGCAGTGCTAGCGACCCAACAGGGGGGGACACTGAAGCTTTCTTT. It specifies CSASDPTGGDTEAFF.

V usage is TRBV6-4 and J usage is TRBJ1-1; D might be TRBD1 (6 bases). Germline V CDR1 and CDR2: MRHNA, SNTAGT. Between the trimmed V and J ends, which lost 8 bases and 0 bases, there was a span of 10 bases. CDR3 length: 13 amino acids. The CDR3 is CASRTEMNTEAFF. CDR3 sequence (DNA): TGTGCCAGCCGGACAGAGATGAACACTGAAGCTTTCTTT.